Listed below are T cell receptor beta chains from one sample, sequenced in a study of blood T cell repertoires in COVID-19. Assay: immunoSEQ multiplex PCR; the TCRdb copy retains only in-frame clones and omits some. The sample has roughly 240,000 clones, around 84% seen once; the top ten hold approximately 2%. The specimen sequenced was peripheral blood. These TCRs come from a man between 40 and 49 years old who had recovered from COVID-19. Both conserved end residues are part of each CDR3. The D gene is left open where the match is weak. Clone size appears in some rows only: once, few, many, or a class for an expanded clone.

j_call	clone_size	d_call	v_call	cdr3_nt	cdr3_aa
TRBJ2-2	-	-	TRBV19	TGTGCCAGTATCACGGGACACGGAAGGACCGGGGAGCTGTTTTTT	CASITGHGRTGELFF
TRBJ1-2	-	TRBD1	TRBV30	TGTGCCTGCCTCAGGGGGTCGGATGGCTACACCTTC	CACLRGSDGYTF
TRBJ1-5	few	-	TRBV19	TGTGCCAGTGGGCAGGGAAGGGGAAATCAGCCCCAGCATTTT	CASGQGRGNQPQHF
TRBJ1-4	-	-	TRBV27	TGTGCCAGCAGTTTACGCAACAGCCATGAAAAACTGTTTTTT	CASSLRNSHEKLFF
TRBJ2-7	-	TRBD2	TRBV7-8	TGTGCCAGCAAGCGGGAGGGGACCTACGAGCAGTACTTC	CASKREGTYEQYF
TRBJ2-5	-	-	TRBV6-5	TGTGCCAGCAGTCGGAGCGGGACCCAGTACTTC	CASSRSGTQYF
TRBJ2-1	-	-	TRBV6-4	TGTGCCAGCAGTGAGGGACTGTACAATGAGCAGTTCTTC	CASSEGLYNEQFF
TRBJ2-5	-	-	TRBV11-2	TGTGCCAGCAGCTTTGGCAGGCAAGAGACCCAGTACTTC	CASSFGRQETQYF
TRBJ1-1	-	TRBD1	TRBV5-6	TGTGCCAGCAGCCGATGGACAGGGGAAGCTTTCTTT	CASSRWTGEAFF
TRBJ1-5	once	-	TRBV4-3	TGCGCCAGCAGCCAAGCTACTACAGGGAACTATCAGCCCCAGCATTTT	CASSQATTGNYQPQHF
TRBJ2-1	-	TRBD2	TRBV19	TGTGCCAGTAGGGGTTACGCGGGGGGCCCCTACAATGAGCAGTTCTTC	CASRGYAGGPYNEQFF
TRBJ1-4	-	TRBD1	TRBV4-3	TGCGCCAGCAGCCGAGGACCCGACAGGGGTAATGAAAAACTGTTTTTT	CASSRGPDRGNEKLFF
TRBJ1-3	-	-	TRBV5-1	TGCGCCAGCAGCTTGGACCCAGGAGGGCCTGGAAACACCATATATTTT	CASSLDPGGPGNTIYF
TRBJ1-1	-	-	TRBV30	TGTGCCTGGAGTAGGCACGGGGGGCCGGACACTGAAGCTTTCTTT	CAWSRHGGPDTEAFF
TRBJ2-3	-	TRBD1	TRBV7-2	TGTGCCAGCATCGGGGCCCGGGACAGTAGCACAGATACGCAGTATTTT	CASIGARDSSTDTQYF
TRBJ1-2	-	TRBD1	TRBV6-6	TGTGCCAGCACCATAGCCGGGACAGCAAGTAACTATGGCTACACCTTC	CASTIAGTASNYGYTF
TRBJ2-1	few	-	TRBV7-9	TGTGCCAGCAGCTTAGGGGCAGGGATCTACAATGAGCAGTTCTTC	CASSLGAGIYNEQFF
TRBJ2-1	-	TRBD2	TRBV4-1	TGCGCCAGCAGCCCTAGACTAGCGGGAGTTTACAATGAGCAGTTCTTC	CASSPRLAGVYNEQFF
TRBJ2-2	-	TRBD1	TRBV30	TGTGCCTGGGGACAGGACACCGGGGAGCTGTTTTTT	CAWGQDTGELFF
TRBJ1-2	-	TRBD1	TRBV5-4	TGTGCCAGCAGCGGCCGACAGGGAAGAGATGGCTACACCTTC	CASSGRQGRDGYTF
TRBJ2-7	-	TRBD1	TRBV30	TGTGCCTGGAGCCGGGGACAGGGGGACGAGCAGTACTTC	CAWSRGQGDEQYF
TRBJ2-3	once	TRBD1	TRBV14	TGTGCCAGCAGCCATCACAGGGGTGTAGGGGCAGATACGCAGTATTTT	CASSHHRGVGADTQYF
TRBJ1-6	-	-	TRBV12-3/TRBV12-4	TGTGCCAGCAGGGCAGGGGCTGGTTCACCCCTCCACTTT	CASRAGAGSPLHF
TRBJ1-2	many	TRBD1	TRBV14	TGTGCCAGCAGCCTGGGACAGGGATATGGCTACACCTTC	CASSLGQGYGYTF
TRBJ2-2	few	-	TRBV3-1/TRBV3-2	TGTGCCAGCAGCTACAGGGCCCTACGAGGAACCGGGGAGCTGTTTTTT	CASSYRALRGTGELFF
TRBJ1-2	-	TRBD1	TRBV5-1	TGCGCCAGCAGCTTGGGGGGACAGGGAAGTGGCTACACCTTC	CASSLGGQGSGYTF
TRBJ1-2	-	TRBD1	TRBV27	TGTGCCAGCACCAGCGGCACAGGGGAGTTTAATGGCTACACCTTC	CASTSGTGEFNGYTF
TRBJ1-2	-	-	TRBV5-6	TGTGCCAGCAGCTTGGCTCTGGGAGGGGGACTTGGCTACACCTTC	CASSLALGGGLGYTF
TRBJ2-5	-	TRBD2	TRBV6-2/TRBV6-3	TGTGCCAGCAGTTACTCGGGACTACAAGAGACCCAGTACTTC	CASSYSGLQETQYF
TRBJ2-2	-	TRBD2	TRBV2	TGTGCCAGCAGTTCGCTAGCGGGAGGGGCCACCGGGGAGCTGTTTTTT	CASSSLAGGATGELFF
TRBJ2-1	-	TRBD2	TRBV2	TGTGCCAGTTGGACTAGCGGGGACTACAATGAGCAGTTCTTC	CASWTSGDYNEQFF
TRBJ2-1	-	-	TRBV19	TGTGCCAGTACCCTTAATCGGGTGGACAATGAGCAGTTCTTC	CASTLNRVDNEQFF
TRBJ1-1	-	TRBD1	TRBV30	TGTGCCTCCGGCGGACAGGCGAACACTGAAGCTTTCTTT	CASGGQANTEAFF
TRBJ1-2	-	-	TRBV7-2	TGTGCCAGCAGCTTAGCCCGGAACTATGGCTACACCTTC	CASSLARNYGYTF
TRBJ1-1	-	-	TRBV19	TGTGCCAGTAGTATTCAGAATACGAACACTGAAGCTTTCTTT	CASSIQNTNTEAFF
TRBJ2-7	-	TRBD2	TRBV20-1	TGCAGTGCTAGTGCGGGAGCGGGTTCCTACGAGCAGTACTTC	CSASAGAGSYEQYF